Sequencing of this T cell receptor beta chain was carried out in a study of blood T cells in healthy people across ages. With a J-beta primer mix and a sample-barcoded 5' primer, a second PCR ran roughly 6 to 11 cycles. TCRdb redid the calling of the 5' RACE reads with MiXCR, one entry per CDR3 protein. The sample includes 600,000 to 1,000,000 distinct CDR3 sequences, roughly 25% of them seen just once. Germline V CDR1 and CDR2: SGHDN, FVKESK. CDR3 size: 16 residues. The ends lost 4 bases at V and 2 bases at J; junction bases unmatched: 3. The same sample was also studied in work on T cells of mothers and their children. That paper adds: Every mother supplied over 8 million TCR beta CDR3 reads and every child a few million. Thymic selection shapes TCR recombination output in related pairs, and it does so similarly in unrelated pairs. It was related mother-child pairs that showed slightly higher overlap than unrelated pairs, without reaching significance.

The sequence came from a boy between 10 and 17 years old in good health. The V gene is TRBV14, the J gene TRBJ2-1, with 12 bases matching TRBD2. Sequencing was performed on blood. The CDR3 reads CASSRTSGTPYNEQFF. CDR3 sequence (DNA): TGTGCCAGCAGCCGGACTAGCGGGACCCCCTACAATGAGCAGTTCTTC.